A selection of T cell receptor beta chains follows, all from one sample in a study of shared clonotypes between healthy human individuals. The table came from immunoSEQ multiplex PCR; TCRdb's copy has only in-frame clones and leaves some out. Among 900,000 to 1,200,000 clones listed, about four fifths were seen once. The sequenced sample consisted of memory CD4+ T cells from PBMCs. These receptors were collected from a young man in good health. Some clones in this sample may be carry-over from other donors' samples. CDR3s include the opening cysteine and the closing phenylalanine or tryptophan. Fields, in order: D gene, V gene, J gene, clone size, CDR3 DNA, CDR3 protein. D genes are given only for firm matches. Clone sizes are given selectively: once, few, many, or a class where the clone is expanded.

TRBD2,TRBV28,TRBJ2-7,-,TGTGCCAGCGGGGACGCGGGGGGCCCCTCTAGGGAGCAGTACTTC,CASGDAGGPSREQYF
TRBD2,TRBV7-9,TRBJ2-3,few,TGTGCCAGCAGCTCCCGACTAGCGAGTAAGGGTACGCAGTATTTT,CASSSRLASKGTQYF
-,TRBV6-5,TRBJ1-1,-,TGTGCCAGCAGCGGAGGGAGGGGGAGGACTTTCTTT,CASSGGRGRTFF
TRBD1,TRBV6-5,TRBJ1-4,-,TGTGCCAGCAGTCCCTGGACAGGGAATAATGAAAAACTGTTTTTT,CASSPWTGNNEKLFF
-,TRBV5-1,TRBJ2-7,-,TGCGCCAGCAGCTTTCTCGACGAGCAGTACTTC,CASSFLDEQYF
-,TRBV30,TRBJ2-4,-,TGTGCCTGGAGTGAATTCCAGCGGAAAAACATTCAGTACTTC,CAWSEFQRKNIQYF
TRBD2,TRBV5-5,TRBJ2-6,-,TGTGCCAGCAGCCTAACTAGCGGGAGGACTGGGGCCAACGTCCTGACTTTC,CASSLTSGRTGANVLTF
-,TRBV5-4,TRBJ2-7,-,TGTGCCAGCAGCCTGGGACTCCCGGCGTCAGGCGAGCAGTACTTC,CASSLGLPASGEQYF
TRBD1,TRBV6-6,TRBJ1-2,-,TGTGCCAGCATCCCGGGACAGGGTTATGGCTACACCTTC,CASIPGQGYGYTF
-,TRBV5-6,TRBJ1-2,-,TGTGCCAGCAGTGCGGGGACCGCTAACTATGGCTACACCTTC,CASSAGTANYGYTF
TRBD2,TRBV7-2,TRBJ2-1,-,TGTGCCAGCAGAAGCGGGAACAACAATGAGCAGTTCTTC,CASRSGNNNEQFF
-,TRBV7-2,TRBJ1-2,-,TGTGCCAGCAAAGAGGGTGCTAACTATGGCTACACCTTC,CASKEGANYGYTF
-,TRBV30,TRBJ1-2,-,TGTGCCTGGAACAAGGACGGGGGCGCCTCTGGCTACACCTTC,CAWNKDGGASGYTF
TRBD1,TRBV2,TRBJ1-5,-,TGTGCCAGCAACAGACAGGGAAGAGGGCAGCCCCAGCATTTT,CASNRQGRGQPQHF
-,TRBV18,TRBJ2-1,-,TGTGCCAGCTCGGCTCAACCCGGGGATGAGCAGTTCTTC,CASSAQPGDEQFF
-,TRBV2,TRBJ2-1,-,TGTGCCAGCAATACTCTAGCGTTTGAGCAGTTCTTC,CASNTLAFEQFF
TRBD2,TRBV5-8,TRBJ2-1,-,TGTGCCAGCAGCTTGCTAGCGGGAGGGATTGAGCAGTTCTTC,CASSLLAGGIEQFF
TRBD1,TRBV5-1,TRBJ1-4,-,TGCGCCAGCAGCACAACCGGGACAGGGGATGAAAAACTGTTTTTT,CASSTTGTGDEKLFF
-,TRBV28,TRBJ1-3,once,TGTGCCAGCAGTTCCCCAGGGGTTGGAAACACCATATATTTT,CASSSPGVGNTIYF
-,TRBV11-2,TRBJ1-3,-,TGTGCCAGCAGCCCCAGGGGCAACTCTGGAAACACCATATATTTT,CASSPRGNSGNTIYF
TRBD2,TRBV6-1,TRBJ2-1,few,TGTGCCAGCAGTGAACGCCTAGCGGGAGTAGGGGGTGAGCAGTTCTTC,CASSERLAGVGGEQFF
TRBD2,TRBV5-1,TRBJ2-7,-,TGCGCCAGCGTTAGCGGGCCCGGTCTCTCCGAGCAGTACTTC,CASVSGPGLSEQYF
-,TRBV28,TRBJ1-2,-,TGTGCCAGCAGCAAGGTACCTAACTATGGCTACACCTTC,CASSKVPNYGYTF
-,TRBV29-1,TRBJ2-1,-,TGCAGCGTTCGGCGGGACTACAATGAGCAGTTCTTC,CSVRRDYNEQFF
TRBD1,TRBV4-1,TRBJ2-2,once,TGCGCCAGCAGCCCAGGACCGAGGGGGCGGGTCGGGGAGCTGTTTTTT,CASSPGPRGRVGELFF
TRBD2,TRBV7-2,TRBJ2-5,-,TGTGCCAGCAGCGCCGGACTAGCGGGTTTGGGAGAGACCCAGTACTTC,CASSAGLAGLGETQYF
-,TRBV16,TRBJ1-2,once,TGTGCCAGCAGCCAATCCCGCCAGAACACTAACTATGGCTACACCTTC,CASSQSRQNTNYGYTF
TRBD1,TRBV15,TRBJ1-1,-,TGTGCCACCAGCAGAGACTTGGGGACAGGGGGCGTGAACACTGAAGCTTTCTTT,CATSRDLGTGGVNTEAFF
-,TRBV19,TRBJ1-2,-,TGTGCCAGTAGTCTATCGACAGCAGGATATGGCTACACCTTC,CASSLSTAGYGYTF
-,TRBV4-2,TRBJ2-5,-,TGTGCCAGCAGCCCTGCCGACATTCGGGGCCGGGAGACCCAGTACTTC,CASSPADIRGRETQYF
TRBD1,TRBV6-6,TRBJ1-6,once,TGTGCCAGCAGTACCGGACAGGGACAAGGATCACCCCTCCACTTT,CASSTGQGQGSPLHF
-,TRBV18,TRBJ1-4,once,TGTGCCAGCTCACCTCACAGGGATCCTAATGAAAAACTGTTTTTT,CASSPHRDPNEKLFF
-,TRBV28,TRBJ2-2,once,TGTGCCAGCAGACCCGGGGGCGCGAACACCGGGGAGCTGTTTTTT,CASRPGGANTGELFF
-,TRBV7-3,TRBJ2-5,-,TGTGCCAGCAGCTTCCGCAGGGAGGAGACCCAGTACTTC,CASSFRREETQYF
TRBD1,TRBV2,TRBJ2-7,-,TGTGCCAGCAGTGTAAGACAGGGGGCGCCCGAGCAGTACTTC,CASSVRQGAPEQYF
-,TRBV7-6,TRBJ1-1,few,TGTGCCAGCACCCGGATTACGGCCACTGAAGCTTTCTTT,CASTRITATEAFF
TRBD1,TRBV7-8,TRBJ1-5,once,TGTGCCAGCAGCCGGGACAGGGCTCAGCCCCAGCATTTT,CASSRDRAQPQHF